These 20 T cell receptor beta chains came from one sample sequenced in a study of Tregs in tolerant kidney transplant recipients. Produced via immunoSEQ multiplex PCR; TCRdb's table is partial and in-frame only. The repertoire holds roughly 45,000 clones, with under 95% as singletons. Sequences were obtained from Tregs from blood. The source of these receptors is a human donor in good health.

V usage is TRBV4-2 and J usage is TRBJ1-5; 9 nucleotides align to TRBD1. The length of the CDR3 is 15 residues. The germline V gene has CDR1 LGHNA and CDR2 YNFKEQ. Germline trimming cut 2 bases from V and 5 bases from J; bases unmatched to any gene: 4. Here the CDR3 reads CASSQQDRGDQPQHF. The CDR3 coding sequence is TGTGCCAGCAGCCAACAGGACAGGGGTGATCAGCCCCAGCATTTT.

The V gene is TRBV27, the J gene TRBJ1-2; 9 bases line up with TRBD1. V lost 7 bases to trimming and J lost 7 bases; unmatched junction nucleotides: 7. Germline CDR1 reads MNHEY; CDR2 reads SMNVEV (reference sequence). The CDR3 spans 13 residues. CDR3 nucleotide sequence: TGTGCCAGCACTTCACAGGGGGCAGGTGGCTACACCTTC. Translated, it gives CASTSQGAGGYTF.

This chain joins TRBV5-1 and TRBJ2-5, with a weak D call TRBD2 (6 bases). The ends were cut back, 0 bases at V and 2 bases at J, with 11 bases in the middle. The CDR3 is 15 residues long. Germline loops: CDR1 SGHRS, CDR2 YFSETQ. CDR3 coding DNA: TGCGCCAGCAGCTTGGTTCTAGCGCAACAAGAGACCCAGTACTTC. It yields the protein CASSLVLAQQETQYF. Filled out from reference TRBV5-1 and TRBJ2-5, the complete variable domain reads KAGVTQTPRYLIKTRGQQVTLSCSPISGHRSVSWYQQTPGQGLQFLFEYFSETQRNKGNFPGRFSGRQFSNSRSEMNVSTLELGDSALYLCASSLVLAQQETQYFGPGTRLLVL.

The rearrangement joins TRBV29-1 to TRBJ1-5; 9 nucleotides agree with TRBD1. The trim removed 6 bases at V and 6 bases at J, leaving 9 bases unmatched. The germline gives CDR1 SQVTM, CDR2 ANQGSEA. This CDR3 spans 14 amino acids. The CDR3 loop reads CSVVTGGKSQPQHF. In nucleotides, the CDR3 is TGCAGCGTCGTGACAGGGGGGAAATCTCAGCCCCAGCATTTT.

The V gene is TRBV18, the J gene TRBJ1-2, with D unclear. Trimming removed 1 base from V and 2 bases from J, with 8 bases in between. The CDR3 is 14 residues long. Germline V lookup: CDR1 KGHSH, CDR2 LQKENI. In DNA, the CDR3 is TGTGCCAGCTCACCACTACGAGAGAACTATGGCTACACCTTC. Translated: CASSPLRENYGYTF.

The chain recombines TRBV15 with TRBJ2-7; no reliable D call. This CDR3 is built from 15 residues. V shed 0 bases and J shed 0 bases, with 9 bases lying between them. Germline V gene lookup returns CDR1 LNHNV and CDR2 YYDKDF (reference sequence). The CDR3 protein is CATSREGISSYEQYF. The CDR3 DNA sequence: TGTGCCACCAGCAGAGAAGGAATATCCTCCTACGAGCAGTACTTC.

The chain carries TRBV14 and TRBJ1-1; TRBD1 matches 10 bases. J was trimmed by 3 bases and V by 5 bases; bases with no gene match: 6. The CDR3 covers 15 residues. Germline CDR1 reads SGHDN; CDR2 reads FVKESK. CDR3 in DNA: TGTGCCAGCAGCGAACGGGACAGGGGTTACACTGAAGCTTTCTTT. This translates into CASSERDRGYTEAFF.

This chain links TRBV10-1 with TRBJ2-3; 9 nucleotides line up with TRBD2. The junction had 9 bases not matched to a gene; V was cut back by 6 bases and J by 2 bases. The CDR3 consists of 16 residues. Per germline, CDR1 WNHNN and CDR2 SYGVQD (reference sequence). CDR3 sequence (DNA): TGCGCCAGCAGCACTCGGCGGGGGGGCCCCACAGATACGCAGTATTTT. Translation gives CASSTRRGGPTDTQYF.

The chain links TRBV10-3 to TRBJ2-5; D might be TRBD1 or TRBD2, each matching 7 bases. Germline values: CDR1 ENHRY, CDR2 SYGVKD. Trimming took off 8 bases at V and 4 bases at J, with 14 bases between the two ends. This CDR3 is built from 13 residues. The CDR3 sequence is CAIQGGAGETQYF. The CDR3 DNA reads TGTGCCATCCAGGGGGGGGCTGGAGAGACCCAGTACTTC.

This chain joins TRBV4-1 and TRBJ2-1, with a possible D match to TRBD2 (5 bases). The CDR3 has 16 residues. Deletions cut 0 bases from V and 2 bases from J, with 11 bases between. The germline gives CDR1 MGHRA, CDR2 YSYEKL. CDR3 sequence: CASSQDPILAYNEQFF. CDR3 DNA sequence: TGCGCCAGCAGCCAAGATCCCATACTAGCCTACAATGAGCAGTTCTTC.

Only a few counts were recorded for this clone. The J gene is TRBJ2-3, the V gene TRBV12-5; D perhaps matches TRBD1 (5 bases). Trimming stripped 3 bases from V and 0 bases from J, with 19 bases between. Per the germline V gene, CDR1 is LGHNT and CDR2 is FRNRAP. This CDR3 comprises 18 residues. In DNA, the CDR3 is TGTGCTAGTGGTTTAGGGCGTCAGGGCGCCCTTAGCACAGATACGCAGTATTTT. As protein: CASGLGRQGALSTDTQYF.

This chain links TRBV6-5 with TRBJ1-6; TRBD1 matches 9 bases. J gave up 7 bases and V 5 bases, and 3 bases lay outside the gene matches. Germline V gene data show CDR1 as MNHEY and CDR2 as SVGAGI. The CDR3 has 14 residues. The CDR3 DNA is TGTGCCAGCAGTCTACAGGGGGCAAATTCACCCCTCCACTTT. Translating gives CASSLQGANSPLHF.

V usage is TRBV30 and J usage is TRBJ1-1; D uncertain. V lost 0 bases, J lost 1 base, and 6 bases lay in between. Germline CDR1 and CDR2: GTSNPN and SVGIG (reference sequence). CDR3 size: 13 residues. CDR3 bases: TGTGCCTGGAGTGTAACGGAGAACACTGAAGCTTTCTTT. Translating it yields CAWSVTENTEAFF.

This clone appeared once. The chain recombines TRBV19 with TRBJ1-5; TRBD1 might be the D (6 bases). Looked up from germline, CDR1 is LNHDA and CDR2 is SQIVND (reference sequence). The CDR3 spans 14 residues. The V end was cut by 5 bases, the J end by 5 bases, with 13 bases between. DNA of the CDR3: TGTGCCAGTAGTGTTCGGGGGGCGGATCAGCCCCAGCATTTT. This sequence encodes CASSVRGADQPQHF.

The chain employs TRBV7-9 and TRBJ2-5, with no clear D. CDR1 and CDR2 from the germline V gene are SEHNR and FQNEAQ (reference sequence). The CDR3 runs 14 residues. V lost 2 bases to trimming and J lost 1 base, with 8 bases between them. CDR3 residues: CASSLFEAQETQYF. The CDR3, as DNA: TGTGCCAGCAGCTTATTTGAGGCCCAAGAGACCCAGTACTTC.

The chain employs TRBV6-1 and TRBJ1-5, with D uncertain. Trimming cost V 4 bases and J 1 base, with 11 bases left between them. This CDR3 region has 15 residues. Germline V CDR1 and CDR2: MNHNS, SASEGT. DNA of the CDR3: TGTGCCAGCAGTGGGGAGTACTTAAGCAATCAGCCCCAGCATTTT. Protein product: CASSGEYLSNQPQHF.

The V call is TRBV7-9, the J call TRBJ1-2, with a weak D call TRBD1 (6 bases). V shed 4 bases and J shed 7 bases, with 10 bases lying between them. This CDR3 has 12 residues. The V gene's germline CDR1 is SEHNR and CDR2 FQNEAQ (reference sequence). The CDR3 sequence is CASSSLGAGYTF. The CDR3 DNA is TGTGCCAGCAGCTCCCTGGGGGCTGGCTACACCTTC. Drawing the rest from reference TRBV7-9 and TRBJ1-2, the complete variable domain is DTGVSQNPRHKITKRGQNVTFRCDPISEHNRLYWYRQTLGQGPEFLTYFQNEAQLEKSRLLSDRFSAERPKGSFSTLEIQRTEQGDSAMYLCASSSLGAGYTFGSGTRLTVV.

V usage is TRBV2 and J usage is TRBJ2-7; 8 bases map to TRBD1. Germline assignment: CDR1 SNHLY and CDR2 FYNNEI. The V segment lost 6 bases and the J segment 2 bases; nucleotides outside the gene matches: 9. This CDR3 is built from 15 residues. CDR3 protein: CASRSGQGATYEQYF. The DNA of the CDR3 is TGTGCCAGCAGATCGGGGCAGGGGGCCACCTACGAGCAGTACTTC.

The gene calls are TRBV10-3 and TRBJ1-3, with a tentative D call TRBD1 (5 bases). Trimming left V 8 bases short and J 1 base short, with 15 bases between. The germline V gene encodes CDR1 ENHRY and CDR2 SYGVKD. The CDR3 is made up of 15 amino acids. The chain's CDR3 is CAISTGGWSGNTIYF. CDR3 coding DNA: TGTGCCATCTCCACGGGGGGTTGGTCTGGAAACACCATATATTTT.

J is TRBJ2-1 and V is TRBV5-1; D could derive from TRBD1 or TRBD2 (5 bases each). V was clipped by 6 bases and J by 0 bases, with 10 bases between them. Germline V gene data show CDR1 as SGHRS and CDR2 as YFSETQ. The CDR3 contains 14 residues. Here the CDR3 reads CASTGSNSYNEQFF. The CDR3 coding sequence is TGCGCCAGCACAGGGAGTAACTCCTACAATGAGCAGTTCTTC.